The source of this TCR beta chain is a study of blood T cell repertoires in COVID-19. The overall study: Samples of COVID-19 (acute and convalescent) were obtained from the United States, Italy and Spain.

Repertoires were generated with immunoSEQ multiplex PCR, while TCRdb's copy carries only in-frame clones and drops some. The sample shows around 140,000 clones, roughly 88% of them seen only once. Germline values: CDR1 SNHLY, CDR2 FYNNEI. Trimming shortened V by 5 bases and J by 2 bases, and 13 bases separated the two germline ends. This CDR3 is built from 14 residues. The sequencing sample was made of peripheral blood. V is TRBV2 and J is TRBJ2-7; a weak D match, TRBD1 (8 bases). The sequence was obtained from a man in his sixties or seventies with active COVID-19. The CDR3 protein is CASSPTGGAYEQYF. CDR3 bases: TGTGCCAGCAGTCCAACAGGGGGGGCCTACGAGCAGTACTTC.